Listed below are T cell receptor beta chains from one sample, sequenced in a study of blood T cell repertoires in COVID-19. Libraries were prepared by immunoSEQ multiplex PCR; TCRdb keeps only in-frame clonotypes and omits some of them. Of 59,000 or so clones in the sample, about nine tenths are singletons; the top ten hold around 1.5%. The specimen sequenced was peripheral blood. These receptors were collected from a human donor in a cohort sampled during active COVID-19. The CDR3 runs from the conserved cysteine through the conserved F or W. The D gene is left open where the match is weak. Part of the rows lack a size; the others show once, few, many or a class for expanded clones.

TRBD2	-	TRBV24-1	15	TRBJ2-1	TGTGCCACCAGTGAAGGGACTAGCGGGTTCAATGAGCAGTTCTTC	CATSEGTSGFNEQFF
-	-	TRBV13	15	TRBJ1-6	TGTGCCAGCAGATTCACAAGGGGGAACAATTCACCCCTCCACTTT	CASRFTRGNNSPLHF
TRBD2	-	TRBV28	14	TRBJ2-1	TGTGCCAGCAGATCGACTAGCCGCCACAATGAGCAGTTCTTC	CASRSTSRHNEQFF
-	-	TRBV16	13	TRBJ1-5	TGTGCCAGCAGCCAACCAAACAATCAGCCCCAGCATTTT	CASSQPNNQPQHF
TRBD2	-	TRBV4-1	19	TRBJ2-2	TGCGCCAGCAGCCAACGGGGATTAGCGGGAGGGCCGGTGGCCGGGGAGCTGTTTTTT	CASSQRGLAGGPVAGELFF
-	once	TRBV9	13	TRBJ2-1	TGTGCCAGCAGCACAGGGCGGGTCAATGAGCAGTTCTTC	CASSTGRVNEQFF
-	-	TRBV27	13	TRBJ2-1	TGTGCCAGCAGTTTATCTACGGTCAATGAGCAGTTCTTC	CASSLSTVNEQFF
TRBD1	-	TRBV4-3	14	TRBJ1-1	TGCGCCAGCAGCCAAGCAGGGGGGACCACTGAAGCTTTCTTT	CASSQAGGTTEAFF
TRBD1	few	TRBV6-5	15	TRBJ1-5	TGTGCCTGCAGTCCGGGACAGGGGGTCCATCAGCCCCAGCATTTT	CACSPGQGVHQPQHF
-	-	TRBV9	15	TRBJ2-1	TGTGCCAGCAGCATACAGGAAGGGACCTACAATGAGCAGTTCTTC	CASSIQEGTYNEQFF
-	-	TRBV13	15	TRBJ1-2	TGTGCCAGCAGCCCCCGACCGGGATGGCAATATGGCTACACCTTC	CASSPRPGWQYGYTF
TRBD1	-	TRBV27	16	TRBJ1-2	TGTGCCAGCAGTTTATCCTGGGCCGCAGGGGGCTATGGCTACACCTTC	CASSLSWAAGGYGYTF
TRBD1	-	TRBV9	16	TRBJ2-5	TGTGCCAGCAGCGCTGAAGGGACAGGCAACCAAGAGACCCAGTACTTC	CASSAEGTGNQETQYF
-	few	TRBV7-9	13	TRBJ2-1	TGTGCCAGCAGCTTAGGAGAGTACAATGAGCAGTTCTTC	CASSLGEYNEQFF
TRBD2	once	TRBV9	15	TRBJ2-1	TGTGCCAGCAGTCCTAGCGGGGCTCCCCCCAATGAGCAGTTCTTC	CASSPSGAPPNEQFF
-	once	TRBV11-3	14	TRBJ2-7	TGTGCCAGCAGCCCCTCAGCGGCTCACTACGAGCAGTACTTC	CASSPSAAHYEQYF
-	-	TRBV5-4	14	TRBJ2-1	TGTGCCAGCAGCTCGTGGTTAGTAACCCATGAGCAGTTCTTC	CASSSWLVTHEQFF
-	-	TRBV6-1	13	TRBJ1-1	TGTGCCAGCAGTGAAAATAAGAACACTGAAGCTTTCTTT	CASSENKNTEAFF
TRBD1	-	TRBV19	16	TRBJ1-5	TGTGCCAGTAGTCACAACCGGGACAGGGGCAATCAGCCCCAGCATTTT	CASSHNRDRGNQPQHF
-	-	TRBV19	13	TRBJ2-4	TGTGCCAGCGGGAGCTATGCCAAAAACATTCAGTACTTC	CASGSYAKNIQYF
TRBD2	-	TRBV24-1	17	TRBJ2-5	TGTGCCACCAGTGATTTGAGTCTAGCAGCCTCGGGGGGGACCCAGTACTTC	CATSDLSLAASGGTQYF
-	-	TRBV14	13	TRBJ2-7	TGTGCCAGCAGCCAAGCTCCGGGGATCGAGCAGTACTTC	CASSQAPGIEQYF
-	-	TRBV15	15	TRBJ2-5	TGTGCCACCAGCAGAGATCCCGCGGGGTCAGAGACCCAGTACTTC	CATSRDPAGSETQYF
TRBD1	-	TRBV5-1	16	TRBJ2-7	TGCGCCAGCAGTTCAACAGGGGCCCCCCTCTACTACGAGCAGTACTTC	CASSSTGAPLYYEQYF
-	-	TRBV7-3	14	TRBJ1-6	TGTGCCAGCAGCGAAGGACAGATTAATTCACCCCTCCACTTT	CASSEGQINSPLHF
TRBD2	-	TRBV7-9	15	TRBJ2-5	TGTGCCAGCAGCCGGGGACTAGCGGAGCAAGAGACCCAGTACTTC	CASSRGLAEQETQYF
TRBD1	-	TRBV11-1	14	TRBJ2-3	TGTGCCAGCAGCCCACACAGGGGAACAGATACGCAGTATTTT	CASSPHRGTDTQYF
-	-	TRBV2	13	TRBJ2-5	TGTGCCAGTACCTGGCGGTCCCAAGAGACCCAGTACTTC	CASTWRSQETQYF
TRBD2	-	TRBV10-1	15	TRBJ2-1	TGCGCCAGCAGTGAGTCCGGGCTAGCGGGTAATGAGCAGTTCTTC	CASSESGLAGNEQFF
TRBD1	-	TRBV7-2	16	TRBJ2-5	TGTGCCAGCAGCCCGAGAGCGGCGGACAGGGGAGAGACCCAGTACTTC	CASSPRAADRGETQYF
-	once	TRBV6-4	17	TRBJ2-2	TGTGCCAGCAGTGAGGGGGCGGGAGCTCCGGGCACCGGGGAGCTGTTTTTT	CASSEGAGAPGTGELFF
-	once	TRBV4-1	15	TRBJ2-7	TGCGCCAGCAGCCAAGAAGCAGGGTCCTCCTACGAGCAGTACTTC	CASSQEAGSSYEQYF
TRBD2	-	TRBV20-1	14	TRBJ2-1	TGCAGTGCTAGTGAAGCGGGAACGATCAATGAGCAGTTCTTC	CSASEAGTINEQFF
TRBD1	-	TRBV19	16	TRBJ2-2	TGTGCCAGTAGTATAGGACAGGGGGCACACACCGGGGAGCTGTTTTTT	CASSIGQGAHTGELFF
TRBD1	-	TRBV29-1	14	TRBJ2-1	TGCAGCGCCCGACAGGGGGCCGCCTACAATGAGCAGTTCTTC	CSARQGAAYNEQFF
TRBD1	-	TRBV4-2	15	TRBJ2-3	TGTGCCAGCAGCCAACTCCAGGGGGCTGCAGATACGCAGTATTTT	CASSQLQGAADTQYF
TRBD1	-	TRBV5-8	16	TRBJ1-2	TGTGCCAGCAGCCCTTGGACAGGGGGAGAGAACTATGGCTACACCTTC	CASSPWTGGENYGYTF
TRBD1	-	TRBV29-1	16	TRBJ2-2	TGCAGCGCAGGGACAGGGGGCTCTGTGAACACCGGGGAGCTGTTTTTT	CSAGTGGSVNTGELFF
TRBD2	-	TRBV6-5	15	TRBJ2-5	TGTGCCAGCACCTTAACCGGGACTAGCGGGGCCCCTGAGTACTTC	CASTLTGTSGAPEYF
-	once	TRBV5-1	16	TRBJ2-5	TGCGCCAGCAGCCAACAGGGGGGGAACCACCAAGAGACCCAGTACTTC	CASSQQGGNHQETQYF
TRBD2	-	TRBV4-3	16	TRBJ2-7	TGCGCCAGCAGCCAAGATTGGGCTAGCGGGAGATACGAGCAGTACTTC	CASSQDWASGRYEQYF
-	once	TRBV5-4	15	TRBJ1-1	TGTGCCAGCAGCTCCCAGACAGTTCGGAACACTGAAGCTTTCTTT	CASSSQTVRNTEAFF
TRBD1	-	TRBV18	15	TRBJ2-7	TGTGCCAGCTCACAGACAGGGGCACACTCCTACGAGCAGTACTTC	CASSQTGAHSYEQYF
TRBD2	-	TRBV6-2/TRBV6-3	19	TRBJ2-1	TGTGCCAGCAGTTCGGGACTAGCGAACGAACCACTCTCCTACAATGAGCAGTTCTTC	CASSSGLANEPLSYNEQFF
-	-	TRBV29-1	13	TRBJ2-7	TGCAGCGTTGCGGCTAGCGCTTGGGACGAGCAGTACTTC	CSVAASAWDEQYF
TRBD1	once	TRBV6-6	14	TRBJ2-7	TGTGCCAGCACCGACGACAGGGAACCCTACGAGCAGTACTTC	CASTDDREPYEQYF
-	-	TRBV7-2	14	TRBJ2-3	TGTGCCAGCAGCCAAAAGGCCGGGGCAGATACGCAGTATTTT	CASSQKAGADTQYF
TRBD1	-	TRBV19	16	TRBJ2-3	TGTGCCAGTAGTTCTTCCCGGACAGGGTGGACAGATACGCAGTATTTT	CASSSSRTGWTDTQYF
-	few	TRBV27	17	TRBJ2-3	TGTGCCAGCAGACGAAATGGGGCGGGGAGAGTCGTTTATACGCAGTATTTT	CASRRNGAGRVVYTQYF
TRBD2	once	TRBV7-6	16	TRBJ2-2	TGTGCCAGCAGCTCGGGGGGGACTAGACGGACCGGGGAGCTGTTTTTT	CASSSGGTRRTGELFF
TRBD1	-	TRBV7-3	14	TRBJ2-1	TGTGCCAGCAGCTCCACAGGGGGCAACAATGAGCAGTTCTTC	CASSSTGGNNEQFF
TRBD2	-	TRBV6-2/TRBV6-3	20	TRBJ2-3	TGTGCCAGCAGTTACTCGATAAGGACTAGCGGGACGATTAGCACAGATACGCAGTATTTT	CASSYSIRTSGTISTDTQYF
TRBD1	few	TRBV2	11	TRBJ1-1	TGTGCCAGGGGACAGGCGGTTGAAGCTTTCTTT	CARGQAVEAFF
-	once	TRBV5-6	14	TRBJ2-3	TGTGCCAGCAGCTTTTCGTGGGGGGCAGATACGCAGTATTTT	CASSFSWGADTQYF
-	-	TRBV2	14	TRBJ1-2	TGTGCCAGCAGTGCGTCGGGGGAGGGATATGGCTACACCTTC	CASSASGEGYGYTF
-	-	TRBV7-3	13	TRBJ2-5	TGTGCCAGCAGCTCGGGTTCCAAAGAGACCCAGTACTTC	CASSSGSKETQYF
TRBD1	few	TRBV7-9	14	TRBJ2-7	TGTGCCAGCAGTCCCGGGACAGGATCCTACGAGCAGTACTTC	CASSPGTGSYEQYF
TRBD2	-	TRBV25-1	14	TRBJ2-7	TGTGCCAGCAGTGATAGCGGGAGGCCCTACGAGCAGTACTTC	CASSDSGRPYEQYF
-	-	TRBV15	15	TRBJ1-2	TGTGCCACCAGCAAACAGGGTGCGGTTCTCCATGGCTACACCTTC	CATSKQGAVLHGYTF